This T cell receptor beta chain is from a study of blood T cell repertoires in COVID-19. The CDR3 contains 14 residues. Germline V lookup: CDR1 MNHEY, CDR2 SVGAGI. Trimming removed 5 bases at V and 0 bases at J, with 10 bases between. Clones were sequenced by immunoSEQ multiplex PCR, and TCRdb holds only the in-frame ones, with some missing. The table lists under 300,000 clones, 85% of them singletons, with roughly 13% in the top ten. This clonotype originated in a human donor in a cohort sampled during active COVID-19. This chain links TRBV6-5 with TRBJ1-1, with D possibly TRBD1 on 5 matching bases. Sequenced input: peripheral blood. CDR3 in DNA: TGTGCCAGCAGTCCCAGGGTGGTGAACACTGAAGCTTTCTTT. It codes for CASSPRVVNTEAFF.